These T cell receptor beta chains were read from a single sample in a study of read filtering for tumor transcriptome and immune sequencing. TCRdb independently ran MiXCR on the reads; one entry per CDR3 protein. In the table there are around 40,000 distinct CDR3 sequences, roughly an eighth of which are singletons. Input material: a population of CD138-negative cells sorted from bone marrow. These receptors were taken from a donor at least 40 years old with multiple myeloma. Each CDR3 is given with its conserved first and last residue. A D gene is named only where the DNA matches it firmly. Clone size, where shown, is once, few, many, or a class for clones that have expanded.

D gene	V gene	J gene	clone size	CDR3 protein	CDR3 DNA
-	TRBV20-1	TRBJ2-1	few	CSARGRLGGYNEQFF	TGCAGTGCTAGAGGGCGGTTAGGCGGTTACAATGAGCAGTTCTTC
TRBD1	TRBV7-2	TRBJ1-5	-	CASSYSGQGNQPQHF	TGTGCCAGCAGCTACTCGGGACAGGGCAATCAGCCCCAGCATTTT
-	TRBV28	TRBJ2-1	many	CASSFRRGEQFF	TGTGCCAGCAGTTTCAGGAGGGGCGAGCAGTTCTTC
-	TRBV5-1	TRBJ2-1	many	CASSLDPSGEQFF	TGCGCCAGCAGCTTGGATCCATCCGGTGAGCAGTTCTTC
-	TRBV5-1	TRBJ2-5	many	CASSPGSAQETQYF	TGCGCCAGCAGCCCCGGCTCAGCCCAAGAGACCCAGTACTTC
-	TRBV13	TRBJ2-1	-	CASSFDDSNDQFF	TGTGCCAGCAGCTTCGACGACAGCAATGATCAGTTCTTC
TRBD1	TRBV18	TRBJ2-1	many	CASSPTGQGASGEQFF	TGTGCCAGCTCACCTACGGGACAGGGGGCGTCGGGTGAGCAGTTCTTC
-	TRBV20-1	TRBJ2-3	many	CSARRDSGTDTQYF	TGCAGTGCTAGGAGGGACTCGGGCACAGATACGCAGTATTTT
-	TRBV7-9	TRBJ2-7	many	CASSLPPWQGHEQYF	TGTGCCAGCAGCTTACCACCCTGGCAGGGCCACGAGCAGTACTTC
-	TRBV19	TRBJ1-5	many	CASSTMAGNQPQHF	TGTGCCAGTAGTACAATGGCGGGCAATCAGCCCCAGCATTTT
TRBD1	TRBV28	TRBJ1-6	many	CASSPRGRGRNSPLHF	TGTGCCAGCAGTCCCAGGGGCAGGGGGCGGAATTCACCCCTCCACTTT
-	TRBV20-1	TRBJ2-3	many	CSARRTATDTQYF	TGCAGTGCTCGGAGGACAGCCACAGATACGCAGTATTTT
TRBD1	TRBV20-1	TRBJ1-5	many	CSARDWGTEDYSNQPQHF	TGCAGTGCTAGAGATTGGGGGACAGAAGATTATAGCAATCAGCCCCAGCATTTT
-	TRBV29-1	TRBJ2-5	many	CSVGAGETQYF	TGCAGCGTTGGGGCGGGGGAGACCCAGTACTTC
TRBD1	TRBV7-8	TRBJ2-7	many	CASSLARTGDYEQYF	TGTGCCAGCAGCTTAGCTAGGACAGGGGACTACGAGCAGTACTTC
-	TRBV28	TRBJ1-1	many	CASSPLAAYTEAFF	TGTGCCAGCAGTCCCCTGGCTGCGTACACTGAAGCTTTCTTT
-	TRBV7-9	TRBJ1-4	many	CASSFPSTTNEKLFF	TGTGCCAGCAGCTTCCCCAGCACAACTAATGAAAAACTGTTTTTT
-	TRBV6-5	TRBJ2-6	many	CASRYSGANVLTF	TGTGCCAGCAGGTACTCTGGGGCCAACGTCCTGACTTTC
TRBD1	TRBV29-1	TRBJ1-1	-	CSVVGQGRVATEAFF	TGCAGCGTTGTCGGACAGGGGAGGGTTGCCACTGAAGCTTTCTTT
-	TRBV9	TRBJ2-1	many	CASSSKLAGFNEQFF	TGTGCCAGCAGCTCGAAACTAGCTGGCTTTAATGAGCAGTTCTTC
-	TRBV15	TRBJ2-1	many	CATSRDRRRNYNEQFF	TGTGCCACCAGCAGAGATAGGAGACGCAACTACAATGAGCAGTTCTTC
-	TRBV18	TRBJ2-1	-	CASSLGWVSSYNEQFF	TGTGCCAGCTCGCTCGGGTGGGTTAGCTCCTACAATGAGCAGTTCTTC
TRBD1	TRBV5-1	TRBJ2-7	few	CASSLGRTGGGEQYF	TGCGCCAGCAGCTTGGGTAGGACAGGGGGCGGCGAGCAGTACTTC
-	TRBV7-3	TRBJ2-3	many	CASSLQFTDTQYF	TGTGCCAGCAGCTTGCAGTTCACAGATACGCAGTATTTT
-	TRBV3-1	TRBJ2-1	-	CASSPRKGYNEQFF	TGTGCCAGCAGCCCTAGAAAGGGCTACAATGAGCAGTTCTTC
-	TRBV20-1	TRBJ2-7	many	CSAVDGSYEQYF	TGCAGTGCTGTCGACGGTTCCTACGAGCAGTACTTC
TRBD2	TRBV20-1	TRBJ2-3	many	CSAAGGIRQGRADTQYF	TGCAGTGCTGCGGGAGGGATAAGACAGGGCCGAGCAGATACGCAGTATTTT
-	TRBV7-2	TRBJ2-1	many	CATSDGASYNEQFF	TGTGCCACCTCGGACGGGGCCTCCTACAATGAGCAGTTCTTC